These 13 T cell receptor beta chains were sequenced from one sample in a study of OX40 agonist ivuxolimab in advanced cancers. Some clones are missing from TCRdb's copy, which holds only in-frame ones; the method was immunoSEQ multiplex PCR. This repertoire shows about 64,000 clones, roughly 85% found once; its top ten account for about 3%. Sample: CD4+ or CD8+ T cells sorted from blood, taken in a trial of the OX40 agonist ivuxolimab. Receptors originate from an adult with an advanced solid tumor such as melanoma, head and neck, liver or kidney cancer.

V gene TRBV7-2 combines with J gene TRBJ2-7; D remains unclear. V lost 5 bases and J 5 bases, leaving 13 bases between the germline ends. This CDR3 comprises 13 residues. The V gene's germline CDR1 is SGHTA and CDR2 FQGNSA. The chain's CDR3 is CASSLFMQNEQYF. The DNA of the CDR3 is TGTGCCAGCAGCCTGTTTATGCAGAACGAGCAGTACTTC.

This clone was seen a single time. The chain uses TRBV19 and TRBJ1-2; the D gene is possibly TRBD1 (6 bases). The ends were cut back, 7 bases at V and 0 bases at J, with 15 bases in the middle. This CDR3 spans 15 amino acids. Germline lookup yields CDR1 LNHDA and CDR2 SQIVND (reference sequence). The DNA for the CDR3 is TGTGCCAGTACCTCGGGCAGGGGCGCTAACTATGGCTACACCTTC. It encodes CASTSGRGANYGYTF.

The rearrangement joins TRBV11-3 to TRBJ2-1; D is unclear. The germline V and J ends were trimmed by 0 bases and 6 bases, with 6 bases remaining between them. The CDR3 length is 13 residues. Germline assignment: CDR1 SGHNT and CDR2 YENEEA. CDR3 sequence (DNA): TGTGCCAGCAGCTTAGAAACGGCCAATGAGCAGTTCTTC. This encodes CASSLETANEQFF.

V is TRBV5-1 and J is TRBJ2-2; a possible D gene is TRBD1 (5 bases). The V end lost 4 bases, the J end lost 0 bases, and 13 bases lay between the germline ends. The length of the CDR3 is 16 residues. Germline V gives CDR1 SGHRS, CDR2 YFSETQ. CDR3 nucleotide sequence: TGCGCCAGCAGCGGAGACAGAGGTTCGAACACCGGGGAGCTGTTTTTT. It yields the protein CASSGDRGSNTGELFF.

This chain uses TRBV9 with TRBJ2-3, with 8 bases aligning to TRBD2. The CDR3 length is 15 residues. CDR1 SGDLS and CDR2 YYNGEE come from the germline V gene. J lost 2 bases, V lost 6 bases, and 8 bases had no gene match. The CDR3 here is CASIPERGNTDTQYF. The CDR3 nucleotides are TGTGCCAGCATTCCCGAGCGGGGGAACACAGATACGCAGTATTTT.

This chain joins TRBV5-4 and TRBJ2-5; TRBD1 agrees at 7 bases. Trimming took 4 bases from V and 2 from J; bases not matched to a gene: 5. CDR1 is SGHNT, CDR2 YYREEE, per germline (reference sequence). The CDR3 has 14 amino acids. CDR3 amino acids: CASSRRDSQETQYF. CDR3 bases: TGTGCCAGCAGCCGTAGGGACAGTCAAGAGACCCAGTACTTC.

The chain carries TRBV28 and TRBJ1-1; D call uncertain. Trimming took off 7 bases at V and 8 bases at J, with 11 bases between the two ends. This CDR3 region has 11 residues. Looked up from germline, CDR1 is MDHEN and CDR2 is SYDVKM. The CDR3 protein is CASITGSEAFF. CDR3 sequence (DNA): TGTGCCAGCATCACCGGGTCCGAAGCTTTCTTT.

This chain connects TRBV5-1 to TRBJ1-5, with 7 bases identical to TRBD1. After removal of 4 bases from V and 4 bases from J, the junction contained 5 bases not matched to a gene. CDR3 length: 14 residues. The germline V gene encodes CDR1 SGHRS and CDR2 YFSETQ. The CDR3 reads CASSEGALNQPQHF. DNA for the CDR3: TGCGCCAGCAGCGAGGGGGCACTAAATCAGCCCCAGCATTTT. The full variable domain, its missing parts supplied by reference TRBV5-1 and TRBJ1-5, is KAGVTQTPRYLIKTRGQQVTLSCSPISGHRSVSWYQQTPGQGLQFLFEYFSETQRNKGNFPGRFSGRQFSNSRSEMNVSTLELGDSALYLCASSEGALNQPQHFGDGTRLSIL.

This clone was picked up one time. The chain recombines TRBV7-2 with TRBJ2-1; D is perhaps TRBD1 (5 bases). The V gene lost 1 base and the J gene lost 2 bases, with 9 bases spanning the gap. The CDR3 covers 15 residues. Germline V gene lookup returns CDR1 SGHTA and CDR2 FQGNSA. The CDR3 spells CASSLGGGTYNEQFF. In nucleotides, the CDR3 is TGTGCCAGCAGCTTAGGGGGCGGTACCTACAATGAGCAGTTCTTC.

About this clone: Other DNA sequences of this sample code for an identical CDR3. V gene TRBV4-3 combines with J gene TRBJ1-2; a possible D gene is TRBD1 (6 bases). The CDR3 loop spans 14 amino acids. From germline, CDR1 is LGHNA and CDR2 YSLEER. V was clipped by 1 base and J by 4 bases, with 10 bases between them. Here the CDR3 DNA reads TGCGCCAGCAGCCAAGGGGGAGGGGGCTATGGCTACACCTTC. Amino acids: CASSQGGGGYGYTF.

This chain joins TRBV9 and TRBJ1-2, with TRBD1 matching 11 bases. After removal of 3 bases from V and 8 bases from J, the junction contained 6 bases not matched to a gene. The CDR3 has 14 amino acids. The germline V gene encodes CDR1 SGDLS and CDR2 YYNGEE. CDR3 amino acids: CASSAGQGAQGYTF. CDR3 DNA sequence: TGTGCCAGCAGCGCAGGACAGGGGGCTCAAGGCTACACCTTC.

This chain connects TRBV2 to TRBJ1-4; a weak D match, TRBD1 (5 bases). V lost 6 bases and J 6 bases, leaving 11 bases between the germline ends. The germline V gene encodes CDR1 SNHLY and CDR2 FYNNEI. The CDR3 is 13 amino acids. The CDR3 protein is CASSWQGDEKLFF. The CDR3 DNA sequence: TGTGCCAGCAGCTGGCAGGGCGATGAAAAACTGTTTTTT.

The chain employs TRBV10-2 and TRBJ2-5; D uncertain. CDR3 length: 13 residues. Looked up from germline, CDR1 is WSHSY and CDR2 is SAAADI. V shed 8 bases and J shed 4 bases, with 14 bases lying between them. The CDR3 reads CASSSSYGETQYF. The CDR3 DNA reads TGCGCCAGCTCTTCTAGTTACGGAGAGACCCAGTACTTC.